This is a list of T cell receptor beta chains from one sample in a study of blood T cell repertoires in COVID-19. This table comes from immunoSEQ multiplex PCR, and its TCRdb copy is limited to in-frame clones, with some not included. The sample shows some 57,000 clones, 80% to 90% of them seen only once. Sequenced material: peripheral blood. The receptors come from a man between 60 and 75 years old with acute or convalescent COVID-19. The CDR3 runs from the conserved cysteine through the conserved F or W. Each record gives: J gene, V gene, D gene, clone size, CDR3 DNA, CDR3 protein. The D gene is left open where the match is weak. Rows give clone size only sometimes, using once, few, many, or a class for an expanded clone.

>TRBJ1-1|TRBV5-1|.|.
TGCGCCAGCAGAGAGGGAAACACTGAAGCTTTCTTT
CASREGNTEAFF
>TRBJ2-1|TRBV6-5|TRBD1|.
TGTGCCAGCAGTTACTCGGGGACAGGCTTCTACAATGAGCAGTTCTTC
CASSYSGTGFYNEQFF
>TRBJ1-2|TRBV24-1|TRBD1|.
TGTGCCACCAGTGACACAGGGGTTGACTATGGCTACACCTTC
CATSDTGVDYGYTF
>TRBJ2-4|TRBV21-1|.|.
TGTGCCAGCAGCAACGAGGTCCAGGGGGCAAGGGCCAAAAACATTCAGTACTTC
CASSNEVQGARAKNIQYF
>TRBJ2-1|TRBV29-1|.|.
TGCAGCGTTGTCAGTCAGGGGGGCTCCTACAATGAGCAGTTCTTC
CSVVSQGGSYNEQFF
>TRBJ2-2|TRBV24-1|TRBD1|.
TGTGCCACCAGTCAAACAGGGGGCAACGGGGAGCTGTTTTTT
CATSQTGGNGELFF
>TRBJ1-2|TRBV5-6|TRBD1|.
TGTGCCAGCAGCTTGAGACAGGGAGGCGGCTACACCTTC
CASSLRQGGGYTF
>TRBJ1-2|TRBV5-1|TRBD1|.
TGCGCCAGCAGCCCGGAACAGGGGGTCTGGGGCTACACCTTC
CASSPEQGVWGYTF
>TRBJ2-1|TRBV7-9|.|.
TGTGCCAGCAGCTTAGTCTTTTGGGGCCAGCGCAACAATGAGCAGTTCTTC
CASSLVFWGQRNNEQFF
>TRBJ2-3|TRBV7-9|.|.
TGTGCCAGCAGAGTCCAGGGTCCCGATACGCAGTATTTT
CASRVQGPDTQYF
>TRBJ1-4|TRBV2|TRBD1|.
TGTGCCAGCAGTCTTGACAGGGGGGCGGAAAAACTGTTTTTT
CASSLDRGAEKLFF
>TRBJ1-1|TRBV29-1|.|.
TGCAGCGTCCTACGGGGGGGGGAAGGGCTGAACACTGAAGCTTTCTTT
CSVLRGGEGLNTEAFF
>TRBJ1-2|TRBV19|.|.
TGTGCCAGTAGTATCCCTGCTAACTATGGCTACACCTTC
CASSIPANYGYTF
>TRBJ1-6|TRBV6-5|.|.
TGTGCCAGCAGCCAAAAGGGGATCGAGGATTCACCCCTCCACTTT
CASSQKGIEDSPLHF
>TRBJ1-4|TRBV6-5|.|.
TGTGCCAGCAGCCGAGCTGCAACTAATGAAAAACTGTTTTTT
CASSRAATNEKLFF
>TRBJ2-1|TRBV24-1|.|.
TGTGCCACCAGTGAGCCTCGAGGGGGCACGGGGGATGAGCAGTTCTTC
CATSEPRGGTGDEQFF
>TRBJ2-2|TRBV13|.|.
TGTGCCAGCAGCCCCGGGGGGCTGATCGGGGAGCTGTTTTTT
CASSPGGLIGELFF
>TRBJ1-1|TRBV5-1|.|.
TGCGCCAGCAGCTTGGTGGCAAAAAGTAATGAAGCTTTCTTT
CASSLVAKSNEAFF
>TRBJ2-1|TRBV5-4|TRBD2|.
TGTGCCAGCAGCTTGGAGGCGGGGGGATACAATGAGCAGTTCTTC
CASSLEAGGYNEQFF
>TRBJ2-2|TRBV10-1|TRBD2|.
TGCGCCAGCAGTGAGTCGTTAGCGGGAGTACCCGGGGAGCTGTTTTTT
CASSESLAGVPGELFF
>TRBJ2-7|TRBV12-3/TRBV12-4|TRBD1|.
TGTGCCAGCAGGTACAGGGGCGAGCAGTACTTC
CASRYRGEQYF
>TRBJ1-2|TRBV28|.|once
TGTGCCAGCAGTCCTACCCTAGGAGGGAGGTATGGCTACACCTTC
CASSPTLGGRYGYTF
>TRBJ2-3|TRBV5-8|.|.
TGTGCCAGCAGCTTGGCGATACAGAAGGCCAGCACAGATACGCAGTATTTT
CASSLAIQKASTDTQYF
>TRBJ2-7|TRBV5-1|TRBD1|.
TGCGCCAGCAGACAAGGGAACAGGGGGCTCTCCTACGAGCAGTACTTC
CASRQGNRGLSYEQYF
>TRBJ1-1|TRBV29-1|TRBD1|once
TGCAGCGTCGATCGACCGGGACAGGGTTTCATGAACACTGAAGCTTTCTTT
CSVDRPGQGFMNTEAFF
>TRBJ2-3|TRBV27|TRBD1|.
TGTGCCAGCAGTTTGGGGGCAGGGGGAGAAGATACGCAGTATTTT
CASSLGAGGEDTQYF
>TRBJ1-4|TRBV7-2|.|few
TGTGCCAGCAGCTTCCGGGACATTAATGAAAAACTGTTTTTT
CASSFRDINEKLFF
>TRBJ2-1|TRBV3-1/TRBV3-2|TRBD2|.
TGTGCCAGCAGCCAGCGGCCTGGACTAGCGGGGGTCAATGAGCAGTTCTTC
CASSQRPGLAGVNEQFF
>TRBJ1-1|TRBV7-8|TRBD1|.
TGTGCCAGCAGCCACAGGGGGAACACTGAAGCTTTCTTT
CASSHRGNTEAFF
>TRBJ1-1|TRBV19|TRBD1|.
TGTGCCAGTACCTGGACAGGGGGGGGTGAAGCTTTCTTT
CASTWTGGGEAFF
>TRBJ1-2|TRBV6-5|.|.
TGTGCCAGCAAATCAGAGAGGGATTTCTATGGCTACACCTTC
CASKSERDFYGYTF
>TRBJ2-1|TRBV18|TRBD2|.
TGTGCCAGCTCACCAAGGGTTGGGGGGGACGGCAATGAGCAGTTCTTC
CASSPRVGGDGNEQFF
>TRBJ2-6|TRBV30|.|once
TGTGCCTGGAGTGTACACGGGGGGGCCAACGTCCTGACTTTC
CAWSVHGGANVLTF
>TRBJ1-1|TRBV19|TRBD1|.
TGTGCCAGTAGTTGGACAGGGGATTCTGAAGCTTTCTTT
CASSWTGDSEAFF
>TRBJ2-1|TRBV5-1|TRBD2|.
TGCGCCAGCCGGGGGGAGGGGACCTACAATGAGCAGTTCTTC
CASRGEGTYNEQFF
>TRBJ1-2|TRBV18|.|.
TGTGCCAGCTCATCTCAAGCAGGATATAACTATGGCTACACCTTC
CASSSQAGYNYGYTF
>TRBJ1-5|TRBV2|.|.
TGTGCCAGCAGTGAAATTGGGGGGCAGCCCCAGCATTTT
CASSEIGGQPQHF
>TRBJ2-3|TRBV10-3|TRBD2|.
TGTGCCATCAATCAGCGGGGGGGCCTAGATACGCAGTATTTT
CAINQRGGLDTQYF
>TRBJ2-3|TRBV5-6|.|.
TGTGCCAGCAGCTTTTTTGGGGGGGCCGGAGATACGCAGTATTTT
CASSFFGGAGDTQYF
>TRBJ1-1|TRBV4-1|.|.
TGCGCCAGCAGTCAAGGAGGGCCGGCCTCTGAAGCTTTCTTT
CASSQGGPASEAFF
>TRBJ1-2|TRBV2|TRBD1|.
TGTGCCAGCACCGGGACAGGGGGTCACTATGGCTACACCTTC
CASTGTGGHYGYTF